Detailed here is one T cell receptor (beta chain). The entry originates in a study of tumor-infiltrating lymphocytes in oesophageal squamous cell carcinoma. The CDR3 sequence is 13 residues long. Germline V gene lookup returns CDR1 MNHNY and CDR2 SVGAGI (reference sequence). TCRdb passed the PCR reads through MiXCR, listing each CDR3 protein once. The table records about 24,000 distinct CDR3 sequences, 30% to 40% of them present only once. The sample consisted of esophageal tumor tissue. The chain carries TRBV6-6 and TRBJ2-5; maybe TRBD1 (5 bases). Matching the DNA end better, TRBJ2-7 makes the J call doubtful. The sequence was collected from a male donor with esophageal squamous cell carcinoma. This CDR3 reads CASSLGLTYEQYF. CDR3 bases: TGTGCCAGCAGTTTGGGGCTGACCTACGAGCAGTACTTC.